The TCR beta chain described here comes from a study of patients and donors after allogeneic stem cell transplantation. MiXCR, run by TCRdb on the RT-PCR reads, gives a single entry per CDR3 protein. The sample lists 900,000 to 1,000,000 distinct CDR3 sequences, under 20% occurring once. This clonotype was counted only a few times. This CDR3 region has 13 residues. Germline values: CDR1 MNHNS, CDR2 SASEGT. Trimming stripped 7 bases from V and 6 bases from J, with 16 bases between. The sequence came from a human donor who was either an allogeneic HSCT recipient or a stem cell or donor lymphocyte infusion donor (not recorded which). It is not recorded whose cells these are; they may come from a transplant donor. The material sequenced was blood, either unsorted or a sorted T cell fraction (not recorded which). This rearrangement joins TRBV6-1 to TRBJ2-7; D might be TRBD2 (5 bases). CDR3 coding DNA: TGTGCCAGCAAAGTTCCCGGAGGCGGCGAGCAGTACTTC. Translation gives CASKVPGGGEQYF.